The clone carrying this T cell receptor (beta chain) was found a few times. Other nucleotide sequences from this sample produce the same CDR3. The data originate from a study of CD8+ T cells in alopecia areata. Germline CDR1 reads SQVTM; CDR2 reads ANQGSEA. CDR3 length: 11 residues. The J segment lost 7 bases and the V segment lost 6 bases, leaving 3 bases of the junction unmatched. Investigators isolated RNA and reverse transcribed it into cDNA to act as the sequencing template. Sequenced by immunoSEQ multiplex PCR; TCRdb stores in-frame clones only, minus some. In the table there are hundreds of thousands of clones, 67% of which are singletons.

V gene TRBV29-1 combines with J gene TRBJ2-7, with 10 bases aligning to TRBD1. The source material was CD4+ T cells sorted from blood, sampled at week 0. This TCR was sampled from a human donor with alopecia areata. CDR3 sequence reads: CSVGTGDEQYF. The DNA for the CDR3 is TGCAGCGTAGGGACAGGGGATGAGCAGTACTTC.